The 25 T cell receptor beta chains listed next were all sequenced from one sample in a study of T-cell memory formation after mild COVID-19. TCRdb called the 5' RACE reads again in MiXCR, with one record for every CDR3 protein. The sample lists a few hundred thousand distinct CDR3 sequences; about 16% were seen once. Source material: PBMCs or a T cell subset sorted from them (not recorded which). The receptors come from a man aged 18-30 years who had mild COVID-19 (a few samples of this study predate the infection). Cell type and time point are not known.

There are a few counts of this clonotype. V is TRBV7-9 and J is TRBJ1-1; possible D gene TRBD1, 5 bases. The V gene lost 5 bases and the J gene lost 7 bases, with 14 bases spanning the gap. There are 13 residues in the CDR3. Germline loops: CDR1 SEHNR, CDR2 FQNEAQ (reference sequence). The CDR3 here is CASSPDSLLEAFF. The CDR3 DNA reads as TGTGCCAGCAGCCCAGACAGTCTTCTTGAAGCTTTCTTT.

In its sample, this clonotype was seen a few times. Written as DNA, the CDR3 is TGTGCCAGCAGCGTAGCCCCAGGGGACCACCCTCGTAAGCAGTACTTC. Its protein is CASSVAPGDHPRKQYF. This sequence joins TRBV9 and TRBJ2-7; D possibly corresponds to TRBD1 (6 bases). The V end lost 0 bases, the J end lost 8 bases, and 21 bases lay between the germline ends. The germline CDR1 and CDR2 sequences are SGDLS and YYNGEE. The CDR3 covers 16 residues.

This clonotype was seen a few times. This chain joins TRBV6-5 and TRBJ1-1; maybe TRBD1 (5 bases). CDR3 length equals 12 residues. Trimming took off 6 bases at V and 11 bases at J, with 16 bases between the two ends. Germline V CDR1 and CDR2: MNHEY, SVGAGI. The CDR3 DNA sequence: TGTGCCAGCAGACCTCCTTTCGGGGGGGCTTTCTTT. Encoded protein: CASRPPFGGAFF.

There are a few counts of this clonotype. For the CDR3, the DNA is TGTGCCAGCAGCTTAGCTCCGGGGGCGGGCGGGGAGCTGTTTTTT. This encodes CASSLAPGAGGELFF. V gene TRBV7-8 combines with J gene TRBJ2-2; the D call may be TRBD1 or TRBD2 (6 bases each). The CDR3 runs to 15 residues. Germline V gene sequence: CDR1 SGHVS, CDR2 FQNEAQ. The germline V and J ends were trimmed by 0 bases and 7 bases, with 12 bases remaining between them.

Many counts were recorded for this clonotype. This chain uses TRBV6-1 with TRBJ2-7; D gene uncertain. The germline V gene has CDR1 MNHNS and CDR2 SASEGT. Trimming left V 3 bases short and J 2 bases short, with 2 bases between. This CDR3 contains 11 residues. As DNA, the CDR3 is TGTGCCAGCAGTGAGACCTACGAGCAGTACGTC. Translation: CASSETYEQYV.

The V and J genes are TRBV7-3 and TRBJ2-3; TRBD1 matches 8 bases. With 5 bases clipped from V and 7 bases from J, the junction kept 11 bases outside the gene matches. CDR3 length: 15 residues. Germline values: CDR1 SGHTA, CDR2 FQGTGA. CDR3 bases: TGTGCCAGCAGCCCTACCGGGACAGGTATTAATACGCAGTATTTT. It yields the protein CASSPTGTGINTQYF.

The J gene is TRBJ1-3, the V gene TRBV5-6, with D unclear. The CDR3 length is 17 residues. Looked up from germline, CDR1 is SGHDT and CDR2 is YYEEEE. The germline V and J ends were trimmed by 4 bases and 8 bases, with 25 bases remaining between them. The DNA for the CDR3 is TGTGCCAGCAGCCTCCGGGCCCTAAAGAGGCTTAGGCACACCATATATTTT. The encoded protein is CASSLRALKRLRHTIYF.

The V call is TRBV4-3, the J call TRBJ2-3, with a weak D call TRBD2 (6 bases). V was clipped by 3 bases and J by 3 bases, with 13 bases between them. Looked up from germline, CDR1 is LGHNA and CDR2 is YSLEER. This CDR3 has 15 residues. The CDR3 DNA reads TGCGCCAGCAGCCAGCCCGTCGGGAGAACAGATACGCAGTATTTT. Its protein product is CASSQPVGRTDTQYF.

This clonotype was found a few times. V and J are TRBV11-2 and TRBJ1-5, with unresolved D. The CDR3 extends over 12 amino acids. V was trimmed by 1 base and J by 7 bases, leaving 5 bases between them. Germline values: CDR1 SGHAT, CDR2 FQNNGV. The CDR3 region has the DNA TGTGCCAGCAGCTTAGGAGAGCAGCCCCAGCATTTT. Translated: CASSLGEQPQHF.

This clonotype showed up just a few times. This rearrangement joins TRBV20-1 to TRBJ2-3; TRBD2 agrees at 11 bases. CDR1 and CDR2 from the germline V gene are DFQATT and SNEGSKA (reference sequence). V shed 3 bases, J shed 0 bases, and the junction held 5 bases outside the gene matches. The CDR3 runs 16 residues. The CDR3 region is CSARASGGFSTDTQYF. For the CDR3, the DNA is TGCAGTGCTAGGGCTAGCGGGGGGTTTAGCACAGATACGCAGTATTTT.

This rearrangement joins TRBV10-2 to TRBJ2-2; D tentatively fits TRBD1 or TRBD2 (6 bases each). CDR3 length: 13 residues. V lost 10 bases to trimming and J lost 5 bases, with 14 bases between them. Germline CDR1 and CDR2: WSHSY and SAAADI. This CDR3 reads CAIRQGRTGELFF. The CDR3 DNA sequence: TGCGCCATAAGGCAGGGGAGGACCGGGGAGCTGTTTTTT.

This clonotype was counted between two and nine times. This chain joins TRBV4-3 and TRBJ2-2; weak D call: TRBD2 (5 bases). Germline V lookup: CDR1 LGHNA, CDR2 YSLEER. Trimming left V 1 base short and J 1 base short, with 7 bases between. The CDR3 extends over 15 amino acids. The chain's CDR3 is CASSQAGRNTGELFF. CDR3 nucleotides: TGCGCCAGCAGCCAAGCGGGGAGGAACACCGGGGAGCTGTTTTTT.

The chain has TRBV11-2 and TRBJ2-5; 14 nucleotides agree with TRBD2. J was trimmed by 4 bases and V by 3 bases; bases with no gene match: 4. CDR1 and CDR2 (germline): SGHAT, FQNNGV. This CDR3 has 16 amino acids. The CDR3 region is CASSFGTSGGVETQYF. The CDR3 DNA is TGTGCCAGCAGCTTCGGGACTAGCGGGGGTGTAGAGACCCAGTACTTC.

This clonotype was recorded many times. The chain joins TRBV5-1 to TRBJ2-7, with D possibly matching TRBD2 (5 bases). Germline V lookup: CDR1 SGHRS, CDR2 YFSETQ. V gave up 4 bases and J gave up 0 bases, with 11 bases separating them. This CDR3 spans 14 amino acids. The CDR3 sequence is CASSADGNSYEQYF. In DNA, the CDR3 is TGCGCCAGCAGCGCAGACGGGAACTCCTACGAGCAGTACTTC.

This clonotype was detected a few times. The rearrangement uses TRBV6-2 or TRBV6-3 and TRBJ2-3, with 10 bases aligning to TRBD1. V was clipped by 10 bases and J by 0 bases; unmatched bases: 13. CDR1 MNHEY and CDR2 SVGEGT come from the germline V gene. The CDR3 runs to 17 residues. CDR3 loop: CATDRGTGETSTDTQYF. The CDR3 region has the DNA TGTGCCACAGATCGAGGGACAGGGGAAACTAGCACAGATACGCAGTATTTT.

This rearrangement joins TRBV5-1 to TRBJ1-1; possibly TRBD1 for D (5 bases). The CDR3 runs to 14 residues. Trimming took off 0 bases at V and 5 bases at J, with 11 bases between the two ends. Germline V gene lookup returns CDR1 SGHRS and CDR2 YFSETQ. This CDR3 reads CASSLETWGTEAFF. CDR3 nucleotides: TGCGCCAGCAGCTTGGAAACATGGGGGACTGAAGCTTTCTTT.

The chain employs TRBV5-1 and TRBJ2-1, with a possible D match to TRBD2 (5 bases). Germline lookup yields CDR1 SGHRS and CDR2 YFSETQ. With 0 bases removed from V and 8 bases from J, the gap between germline ends came to 12 bases. The CDR3 loop spans 14 amino acids. CDR3 region: CASSLGLAHDEQFF. The CDR3 coding sequence is TGCGCCAGCAGCTTGGGCCTAGCTCACGATGAGCAGTTCTTC.

This clonotype came up once. The chain recombines TRBV6-2 or TRBV6-3 with TRBJ1-6; D perhaps matches TRBD1 (5 bases). The V and J ends lost 6 bases and 8 bases respectively, with 17 bases between them. This CDR3 comprises 15 residues. Germline V CDR1 and CDR2: MNHEY, SVGEGT. The CDR3: CASSSRGGIYSPLHF. DNA of the CDR3: TGTGCCAGCAGCTCCCGGGGGGGGATTTATTCACCCCTCCACTTT.

This clonotype has a handful of counts. The chain carries TRBV23-1 and TRBJ2-1, with D possibly matching TRBD2 (6 bases). TRBV23-1 falls under the ORF class, with uncertain function. The V and J ends lost 6 bases and 6 bases respectively, with 12 bases between them. This CDR3 contains 13 residues. CDR3 region: CASREGRINEQFF. DNA of the CDR3: TGCGCCAGCAGGGAAGGGAGGATCAATGAGCAGTTCTTC.

In this sample, this clonotype turned up a few times. The chain recombines TRBV29-1 with TRBJ2-7; no clear D gene. There are 11 residues in the CDR3. Trimming took off 4 bases at V and 3 bases at J, with 7 bases between the two ends. Per germline, CDR1 SQVTM and CDR2 ANQGSEA. The CDR3 nucleotides read TGCAGCGTTGCCACCGTCTACGAGCAGTACTTC. This sequence encodes CSVATVYEQYF.

This clonotype was detected a few times. The chain joins TRBV7-2 to TRBJ2-1; D is perhaps TRBD1 or TRBD2 (6 bases each). Trimming removed 2 bases at V and 8 bases at J, with 10 bases between. The CDR3 has 13 residues. CDR1 and CDR2 (germline): SGHTA, FQGNSA. CDR3 in DNA: TGTGCCAGCAGCTTAAAGGGGGGTGATGAGCAGTTCTTC. It is translated as CASSLKGGDEQFF.

J is TRBJ2-7 and V is TRBV20-1, with D perhaps TRBD1 (5 bases). Trimming cost V 3 bases and J 2 bases, with 8 bases left between them. CDR1 DFQATT and CDR2 SNEGSKA come from the germline V gene (reference sequence). This CDR3 is built from 12 residues. DNA of the CDR3: TGCAGTGCTAGGGCCAGGGCCTACGAGCAGTACGTC. Protein: CSARARAYEQYV.

The chain combines TRBV20-1 with TRBJ2-3, with D perhaps TRBD2 (6 bases). The CDR3 sequence is 14 residues long. From germline, CDR1 is DFQATT and CDR2 SNEGSKA (reference sequence). V was shortened by 0 bases and J by 6 bases, with 13 bases between the two germline ends. CDR3 in DNA: TGCAGTGCTAGAGACGGGTCCGCGGGGGATACGCAGTATTTT. Amino acids: CSARDGSAGDTQYF.

This clonotype was picked up many times. The germline gene is not matched at one end of the junction; a read error may be the cause. DNA of the CDR3: TGTGCCAGCAGCTTAGGTTGGGGGGAGACCCAGTACTTC. This encodes CASSLGWGETQYF. The chain couples TRBV5-1 to TRBJ2-5; the D call may be TRBD1 or TRBD2 (5 bases each). Looked up from germline, CDR1 is SGHRS and CDR2 is YFSETQ. CDR3 size: 13 residues.

Here the CDR3 reads CASSLASGRNTEAFF. The CDR3 DNA is TGTGCCAGCAGCCTCGCATCGGGTCGGAACACTGAAGCTTTCTTT. The chain couples TRBV14 to TRBJ1-1; D ambiguous. V was trimmed by 4 bases and J by 1 base, leaving 13 bases between them. From germline, CDR1 is SGHDN and CDR2 FVKESK. The CDR3 spans 15 residues.